The source of this T cell receptor (beta chain) is a study of blood T cell repertoires in COVID-19. About the study: From T cells, B-cell-depleted T cells, or PBMCs came the material, which was cDNA or gDNA.

Trimming removed 5 bases from V and 8 bases from J; junction bases left unmatched: 12. CDR1 and CDR2 from the germline V gene are MDHEN and SYDVKM. This CDR3 contains 15 residues. The protocol was immunoSEQ multiplex PCR, while the TCRdb copy is restricted to in-frame clones and leaves out a portion. The sample yields approximately 120,000 clones, 80% to 95% seen once. Sequencing used peripheral blood. The sequence was collected from a man aged 50-59 years with COVID-19, enrolled during active disease. The chain couples TRBV28 to TRBJ2-4; TRBD2 aligns across 7 bases. The CDR3 reads CASSGRGSRLHIQYF. The CDR3 DNA sequence: TGTGCCAGCAGTGGGAGGGGTAGCCGATTGCACATTCAGTACTTC.